This T cell receptor (beta chain) was documented in a study of T cell changes during pregnancy in multiple sclerosis. J was trimmed by 4 bases and V by 5 bases; bases with no gene match: 6. In germline, CDR1 is SGHTA, CDR2 FQGNSA. This CDR3 comprises 14 residues. Libraries were prepared by immunoSEQ multiplex PCR; TCRdb keeps only in-frame clonotypes and omits some of them. The sample records 42,000 or so clones, nearly 90% being singletons. The chain carries TRBV7-2 and TRBJ2-7, with 9 bases identical to TRBD2. Sequences were derived from CD4+ T cells from peripheral blood mononuclear cells, sampled after pregnancy. The sequence derives from a female donor with multiple sclerosis, enrolled in a pregnancy study. CDR3 sequence (DNA): TGTGCCAGCAGCCGGCTAGCGGGGACATACGAGCAGTACTTC. It encodes CASSRLAGTYEQYF.